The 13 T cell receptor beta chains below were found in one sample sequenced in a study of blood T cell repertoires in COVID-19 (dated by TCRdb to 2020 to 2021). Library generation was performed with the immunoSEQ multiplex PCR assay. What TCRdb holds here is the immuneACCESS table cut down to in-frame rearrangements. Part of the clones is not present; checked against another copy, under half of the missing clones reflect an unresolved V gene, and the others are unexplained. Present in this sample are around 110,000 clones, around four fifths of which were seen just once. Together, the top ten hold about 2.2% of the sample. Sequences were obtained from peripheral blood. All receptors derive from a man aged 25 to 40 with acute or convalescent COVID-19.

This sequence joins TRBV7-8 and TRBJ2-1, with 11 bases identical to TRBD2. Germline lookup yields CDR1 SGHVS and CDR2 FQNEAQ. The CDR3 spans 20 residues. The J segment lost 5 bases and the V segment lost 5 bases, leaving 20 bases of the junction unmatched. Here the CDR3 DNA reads TGTGCCAGCAGCCCGAGGACTAGCGGGTGGGATGTTTCCACAGACAATGAGCAGTTCTTC. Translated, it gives CASSPRTSGWDVSTDNEQFF.

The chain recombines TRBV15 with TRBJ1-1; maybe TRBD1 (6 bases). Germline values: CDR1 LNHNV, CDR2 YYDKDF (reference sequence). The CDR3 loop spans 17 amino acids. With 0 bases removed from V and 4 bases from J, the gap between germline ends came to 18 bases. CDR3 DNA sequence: TGTGCCACCAGCAGAGATCGCCAAGGGGGGGTGGGCACTGAAGCTTTCTTT. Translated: CATSRDRQGGVGTEAFF.

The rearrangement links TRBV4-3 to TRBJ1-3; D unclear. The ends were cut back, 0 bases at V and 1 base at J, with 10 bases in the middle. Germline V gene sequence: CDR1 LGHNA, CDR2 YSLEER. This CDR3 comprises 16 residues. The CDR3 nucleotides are TGCGCCAGCAGCCAAGATCATCGCACTTCTGGAAACACCATATATTTT. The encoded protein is CASSQDHRTSGNTIYF.

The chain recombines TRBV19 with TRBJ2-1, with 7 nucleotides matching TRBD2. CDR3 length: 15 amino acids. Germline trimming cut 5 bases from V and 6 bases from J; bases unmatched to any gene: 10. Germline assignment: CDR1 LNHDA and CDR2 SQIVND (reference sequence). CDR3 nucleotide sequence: TGTGCCAGTAGTCCCGCGACTAGCCCCGGCAATGAGCAGTTCTTC. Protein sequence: CASSPATSPGNEQFF.

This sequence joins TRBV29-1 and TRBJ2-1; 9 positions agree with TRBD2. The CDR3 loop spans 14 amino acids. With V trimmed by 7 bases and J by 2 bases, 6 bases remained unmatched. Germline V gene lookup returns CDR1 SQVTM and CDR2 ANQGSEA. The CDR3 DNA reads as TGCAGCGCCGGTGGCGGGGGGGCCTACAATGAGCAGTTCTTC. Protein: CSAGGGGAYNEQFF.

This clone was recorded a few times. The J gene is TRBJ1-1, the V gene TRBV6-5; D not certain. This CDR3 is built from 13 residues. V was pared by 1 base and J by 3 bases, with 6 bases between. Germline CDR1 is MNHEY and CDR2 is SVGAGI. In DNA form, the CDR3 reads TGTGCCAGCAGTTACTTCGGGGACACTGAAGCTTTCTTT. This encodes CASSYFGDTEAFF.

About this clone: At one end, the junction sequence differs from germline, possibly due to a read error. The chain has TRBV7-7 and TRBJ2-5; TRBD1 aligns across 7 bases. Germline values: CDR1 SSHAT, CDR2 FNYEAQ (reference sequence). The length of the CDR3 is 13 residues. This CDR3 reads CASSLALGQEPYF. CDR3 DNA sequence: TGTGCTAGCAGCTTAGCGCTCGGACAGGAGCCCTACTTC.

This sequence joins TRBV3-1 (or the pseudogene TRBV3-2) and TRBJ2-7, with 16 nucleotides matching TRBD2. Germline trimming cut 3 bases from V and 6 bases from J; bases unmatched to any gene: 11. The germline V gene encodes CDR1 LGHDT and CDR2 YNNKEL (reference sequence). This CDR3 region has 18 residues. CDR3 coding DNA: TGTGCCAGCAGCCACGGGACTAGCGGGAGGGCCGGTTTTCTCGAGCAGTACGTC. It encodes CASSHGTSGRAGFLEQYV.

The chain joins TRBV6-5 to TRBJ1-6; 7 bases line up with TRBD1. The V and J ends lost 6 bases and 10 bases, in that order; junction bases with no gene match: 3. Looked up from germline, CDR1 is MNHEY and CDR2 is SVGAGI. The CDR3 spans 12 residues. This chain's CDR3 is CASRGQDSPLHF. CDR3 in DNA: TGTGCCAGCAGAGGACAGGACTCACCCCTCCACTTT.

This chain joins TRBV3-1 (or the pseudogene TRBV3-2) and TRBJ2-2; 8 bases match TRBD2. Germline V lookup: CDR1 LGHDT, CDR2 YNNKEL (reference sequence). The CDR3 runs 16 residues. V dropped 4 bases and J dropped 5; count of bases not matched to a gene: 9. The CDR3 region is CASSLGTRDKTGELFF. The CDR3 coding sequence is TGTGCCAGCAGCCTGGGGACTAGAGATAAAACCGGGGAGCTGTTTTTT.

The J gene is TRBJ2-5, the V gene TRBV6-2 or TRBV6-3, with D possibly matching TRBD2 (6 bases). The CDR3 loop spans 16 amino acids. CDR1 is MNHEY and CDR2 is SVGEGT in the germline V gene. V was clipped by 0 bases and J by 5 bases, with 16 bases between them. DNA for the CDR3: TGTGCCAGCAGTTACTCGGGGGGACTGATAAGGGAGACCCAGTACTTC. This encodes CASSYSGGLIRETQYF.

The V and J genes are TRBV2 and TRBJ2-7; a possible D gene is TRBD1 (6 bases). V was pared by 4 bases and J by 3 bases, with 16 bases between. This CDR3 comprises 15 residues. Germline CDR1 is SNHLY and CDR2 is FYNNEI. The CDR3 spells CASSVGRGSDYEQYV. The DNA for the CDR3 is TGTGCCAGCAGTGTTGGCAGGGGCTCAGACTACGAGCAGTACGTC.

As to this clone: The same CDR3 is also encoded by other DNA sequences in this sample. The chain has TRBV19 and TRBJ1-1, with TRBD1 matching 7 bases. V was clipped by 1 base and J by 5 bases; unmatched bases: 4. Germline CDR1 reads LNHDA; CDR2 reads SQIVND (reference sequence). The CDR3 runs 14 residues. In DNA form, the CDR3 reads TGTGCCAGTAGTATAGGGACAGGCCTGACTGAAGCTTTCTTT. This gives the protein CASSIGTGLTEAFF.